Each of the 25 T cell receptor beta chains below was sequenced from the same sample in a study of cytomegalovirus exposure and HLA in healthy donors. Repertoires were generated with immunoSEQ multiplex PCR, while TCRdb's copy carries only in-frame clones and drops some. The sample lists about 71,000 clones; approximately 94% were seen once. Material for sequencing was PBMCs. The receptor source for this set is a man between 18 and 35 years old in good health and CMV-seropositive.

This clone has at least ten counts. The V call is TRBV6-5, the J call TRBJ2-4; 7 bases agree with TRBD1. The CDR3 contains 14 residues. Germline CDR1 and CDR2: MNHEY and SVGAGI. With V trimmed by 5 bases and J by 6 bases, 7 bases remained unmatched. The DNA for the CDR3 is TGTGCCAGCAGTCTGGACAGGCTCGGAAACATTCAGTACTTC. Its translation is CASSLDRLGNIQYF.

V usage is TRBV14 and J usage is TRBJ2-7, with D unresolved. V lost 3 bases, J lost 6 bases, and 12 bases lay in between. Germline V gives CDR1 SGHDN, CDR2 FVKESK. This CDR3 region has 13 residues. The CDR3 nucleotides read TGTGCCAGCAGCCACCTCCATTGGGCCGAGCAGTACTTC. Translation gives CASSHLHWAEQYF.

The CDR3 reads CASSQNSGRGAYEQYF. DNA for the CDR3: TGTGCCAGCAGCCAGAATAGCGGGAGAGGGGCCTACGAGCAGTACTTC. The chain recombines TRBV7-9 with TRBJ2-7, with 9 nucleotides matching TRBD2. This CDR3 is built from 16 residues. The germline V gene encodes CDR1 SEHNR and CDR2 FQNEAQ (reference sequence). The junction had 10 bases not matched to a gene; V was cut back by 5 bases and J by 2 bases.

V gene TRBV18 combines with J gene TRBJ1-3, with 8 bases matching TRBD1. The CDR3 runs 14 residues. Trimming removed 3 bases from V and 4 bases from J; junction bases left unmatched: 2. Germline CDR1 and CDR2: KGHSH and LQKENI. The CDR3 spells CASSPGTGGNTIYF. The CDR3 DNA is TGTGCCAGCTCACCCGGGACAGGAGGAAACACCATATATTTT.

This clone appeared a single time. The rearrangement joins TRBV5-4 to TRBJ2-3; 9 bases line up with TRBD1. V lost 7 bases and J lost 5; bases outside the gene matches: 11. From germline, CDR1 is SGHNT and CDR2 YYREEE (reference sequence). The CDR3 consists of 15 residues. The chain's CDR3 is CASAPGQGDGDTQYF. The DNA for the CDR3 is TGTGCCAGCGCTCCGGGACAGGGAGACGGAGATACGCAGTATTTT.

The rearrangement links TRBV27 to TRBJ2-5; 10 bases agree with TRBD2. Germline V gene data show CDR1 as MNHEY and CDR2 as SMNVEV (reference sequence). The CDR3 has 15 residues. J gave up 4 bases and V 8 bases, and 10 bases lay outside the gene matches. CDR3 residues: CASGVSSGSIETQYF. DNA of the CDR3: TGTGCCAGCGGTGTTTCTAGCGGGAGTATAGAGACCCAGTACTTC.

The chain recombines TRBV7-9 with TRBJ2-6, with 7 nucleotides matching TRBD1. Trimming removed 5 bases from V and 3 bases from J; junction bases left unmatched: 4. The CDR3 contains 15 residues. Per germline, CDR1 SEHNR and CDR2 FQNEAQ (reference sequence). CDR3 in DNA: TGTGCCAGCAGCCTGACAGGGCATGGGGCCAACGTCCTGACTTTC. This codes for CASSLTGHGANVLTF.

The chain combines TRBV15 with TRBJ2-7; 10 positions agree with TRBD1. This CDR3 region has 15 residues. Trimming at V came to 0 bases and at J to 3 bases, leaving 2 bases not matched to a gene. Germline assignment: CDR1 LNHNV and CDR2 YYDKDF (reference sequence). CDR3 protein: CATSRDRDRGYEQYF. The CDR3 DNA reads TGTGCCACCAGCAGAGACCGGGACAGGGGCTACGAGCAGTACTTC.

The CDR3 coding sequence is TGCGCCAGCAGCTTGGGCGGGGGAGCTCCTAGCACAGATACGCAGTATTTT. This encodes CASSLGGGAPSTDTQYF. The V call is TRBV5-1, the J call TRBJ2-3; 7 positions match TRBD2. Germline V gene data show CDR1 as SGHRS and CDR2 as YFSETQ. V was pared by 0 bases and J by 0 bases, with 7 bases of the junction left unmatched. The CDR3 is made up of 17 amino acids.

This sequence joins TRBV11-2 and TRBJ2-5; D unresolved. The V end lost 1 base, the J end lost 2 bases, and 8 bases lay between the germline ends. Germline V gene sequence: CDR1 SGHAT, CDR2 FQNNGV. This CDR3 is built from 14 residues. The CDR3 reads CASSLAPSQETQYF. In nucleotides, the CDR3 is TGTGCCAGCAGCTTAGCTCCGTCGCAAGAGACCCAGTACTTC.

The chain joins TRBV11-2 to TRBJ2-1; 8 bases match TRBD2. The CDR3 spans 16 residues. CDR1 SGHAT and CDR2 FQNNGV come from the germline V gene. Trimming cost V 2 bases and J 8 bases; bases outside gene matches: 11. CDR3 DNA: TGTGCCAGCAGCTTATTGTCTAACGGGGGGGTGTATGAGCAGTTCTTC. Encoded protein: CASSLLSNGGVYEQFF. Together with reference TRBV11-2 and TRBJ2-1, the CDR3 gives the full variable domain: EAGVAQSPRYKIIEKRQSVAFWCNPISGHATLYWYQQILGQGPKLLIQFQNNGVVDDSQLPKDRFSAERLKGVDSTLKIQPAKLEDSAVYLCASSLLSNGGVYEQFFGPGTRLTVL.

This clone was detected only once. The chain employs TRBV6-5 and TRBJ2-7, with TRBD2 matching over 9 bases. CDR1 and CDR2 (germline): MNHEY, SVGAGI. This CDR3 region has 14 residues. V was pared by 7 bases and J by 6 bases, with 10 bases of the junction left unmatched. For the CDR3, the DNA is TGTGCCAGCATCCCCGGGACTAGCAGTCCCGAGCAGTACTTC. This translates into CASIPGTSSPEQYF.

The chain has TRBV30 and TRBJ2-1; weak D call: TRBD2 (6 bases). V shed 0 bases and J shed 2 bases, with 20 bases lying between them. CDR1 GTSNPN and CDR2 SVGIG come from the germline V gene (reference sequence). CDR3 length: 18 amino acids. The CDR3 here is CAWSVSRRGSATYNEQFF. The DNA of the CDR3 is TGTGCCTGGAGTGTATCGAGACGGGGGAGCGCAACCTACAATGAGCAGTTCTTC.

This clone occurred once. This chain uses TRBV5-6 with TRBJ2-5; D may be TRBD1 (6 bases). The CDR3 sequence is 16 residues long. Trimming removed 4 bases at V and 1 base at J, with 17 bases between. Germline values: CDR1 SGHDT, CDR2 YYEEEE. This CDR3 is CASSPDGRGSQETQYF. CDR3 nucleotide sequence: TGTGCCAGCAGCCCGGACGGCAGGGGCAGCCAAGAGACCCAGTACTTC.

The chain carries TRBV18 and TRBJ2-7; D is unresolved. The CDR3 runs to 14 residues. Germline CDR1 reads KGHSH; CDR2 reads LQKENI. V lost 3 bases and J 4 bases, leaving 13 bases between the germline ends. CDR3 sequence: CASSPFGSEYEQYF. In DNA, the CDR3 is TGTGCCAGCTCACCGTTTGGCAGTGAATACGAGCAGTACTTC.

This chain uses TRBV9 with TRBJ2-1, with 13 bases identical to TRBD2. Per the germline V gene, CDR1 is SGDLS and CDR2 is YYNGEE. The CDR3 totals 17 residues. Trimming at V came to 0 bases and at J to 3 bases, leaving 3 bases not matched to a gene. The CDR3 coding sequence is TGTGCCAGCAGCGTAGAAGGGACTAGCGGGGTCTACAATGAGCAGTTCTTC. Amino acids: CASSVEGTSGVYNEQFF.

V gene TRBV7-9 combines with J gene TRBJ2-6; tentatively, D is TRBD1 (5 bases). CDR1 and CDR2 (germline): SEHNR, FQNEAQ (reference sequence). The CDR3 sequence is 19 residues long. Trimming took 1 base from V and 0 from J, leaving 16 bases between them. CDR3 loop: CASSLVVDSLASGANVLTF. The CDR3, as DNA: TGTGCCAGCAGCTTAGTCGTCGACAGCCTTGCCTCTGGGGCCAACGTCCTGACTTTC. Full variable domain (missing parts from reference TRBV7-9 and TRBJ2-6): DTGVSQNPRHKITKRGQNVTFRCDPISEHNRLYWYRQTLGQGPEFLTYFQNEAQLEKSRLLSDRFSAERPKGSFSTLEIQRTEQGDSAMYLCASSLVVDSLASGANVLTFGAGSRLTVL.

This clone was recorded only once. The genes are TRBV5-1 and TRBJ2-1; 9 nucleotides match TRBD1. The ends lost 4 bases at V and 8 bases at J; junction bases unmatched: 7. CDR3 length equals 14 residues. Germline V CDR1 and CDR2: SGHRS, YFSETQ. CDR3 protein: CASSPGQGMDEQFF. CDR3 nucleotides: TGCGCCAGCAGCCCGGGACAGGGAATGGATGAGCAGTTCTTC.

The rearrangement links TRBV10-3 to TRBJ2-1; 9 nucleotides match TRBD2. From germline, CDR1 is ENHRY and CDR2 SYGVKD. V lost 7 bases, J lost 8 bases, and 6 bases stayed unmatched. The CDR3 has 13 amino acids. The CDR3 loop reads CAIISGSWDEQFF. The CDR3 bases are TGTGCCATCATTAGCGGGAGCTGGGATGAGCAGTTCTTC.

V is TRBV19 and J is TRBJ2-1; 11 nucleotides match TRBD2. The CDR3 spans 15 residues. Germline V gives CDR1 LNHDA, CDR2 SQIVND (reference sequence). V lost 6 bases, J lost 5 bases, and 6 bases stayed unmatched. Here the CDR3 reads CASSPTSGNHNEQFF. The CDR3 bases are TGTGCCAGTAGCCCGACTAGCGGGAACCACAATGAGCAGTTCTTC.

The chain employs TRBV27 and TRBJ2-1, with 13 bases lining up with TRBD2. V was clipped by 5 bases and J by 7 bases; unmatched bases: 8. This CDR3 is built from 16 residues. The germline CDR1 and CDR2 sequences are MNHEY and SMNVEV (reference sequence). CDR3 sequence: CASSTFGLAGVNEQFF. The CDR3 DNA is TGTGCCAGCAGTACCTTCGGACTAGCGGGGGTGAATGAGCAGTTCTTC.

V and J are TRBV6-1 and TRBJ2-5; no clear D gene. The ends were cut back, 1 base at V and 5 bases at J, with 11 bases in the middle. From germline, CDR1 is MNHNS and CDR2 SASEGT. The CDR3 totals 14 residues. CDR3 region: CASSEDRVVETQYF. DNA of the CDR3: TGTGCCAGCAGTGAAGACCGGGTTGTGGAGACCCAGTACTTC.

The chain combines TRBV19 with TRBJ1-5, with 9 bases that match TRBD1. This CDR3 is 14 amino acids long. Germline V gives CDR1 LNHDA, CDR2 SQIVND (reference sequence). With 8 bases clipped from V and 6 bases from J, the junction kept 8 bases outside the gene matches. The CDR3 reads CASEFGTGIQPQHF. CDR3 sequence (DNA): TGTGCCAGTGAATTCGGGACAGGGATTCAGCCCCAGCATTTT.

The chain has TRBV5-1 and TRBJ2-1, with D possibly matching TRBD1 (5 bases). CDR1 and CDR2 from the germline V gene are SGHRS and YFSETQ. The germline V and J ends were trimmed by 4 bases and 0 bases, with 8 bases remaining between them. The CDR3 totals 14 residues. The DNA for the CDR3 is TGCGCCAGCAGCACAGGAATCTCCTACAATGAGCAGTTCTTC. Translation gives CASSTGISYNEQFF. The variable domain in full, with the rest retrieved from reference TRBV5-1 and TRBJ2-1, is KAGVTQTPRYLIKTRGQQVTLSCSPISGHRSVSWYQQTPGQGLQFLFEYFSETQRNKGNFPGRFSGRQFSNSRSEMNVSTLELGDSALYLCASSTGISYNEQFFGPGTRLTVL.

This rearrangement joins TRBV6-5 to TRBJ1-4; D not certain. CDR1 and CDR2 from the germline V gene are MNHEY and SVGAGI. V dropped 2 bases and J dropped 0 bases, with 7 bases sitting between them. The CDR3 sequence is 15 residues long. The DNA for the CDR3 is TGTGCCAGCAGTTACGCGGCAGCAACTAATGAAAAACTGTTTTTT. The encoded protein is CASSYAAATNEKLFF.